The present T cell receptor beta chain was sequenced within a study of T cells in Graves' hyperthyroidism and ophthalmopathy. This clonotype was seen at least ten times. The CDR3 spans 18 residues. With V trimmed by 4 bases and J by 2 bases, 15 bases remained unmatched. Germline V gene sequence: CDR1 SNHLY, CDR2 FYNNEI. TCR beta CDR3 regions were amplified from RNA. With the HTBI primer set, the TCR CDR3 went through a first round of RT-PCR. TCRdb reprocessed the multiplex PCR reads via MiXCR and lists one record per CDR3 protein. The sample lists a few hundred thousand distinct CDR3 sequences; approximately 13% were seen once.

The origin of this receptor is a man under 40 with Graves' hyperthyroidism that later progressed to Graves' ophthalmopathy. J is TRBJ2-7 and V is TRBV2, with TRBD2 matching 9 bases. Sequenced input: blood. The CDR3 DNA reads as TGTGCCAGCAGTGGTTGGGGGCTAGCGGGGAAAATTGCCTACGAGCAGTACTTC. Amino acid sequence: CASSGWGLAGKIAYEQYF.